This T cell receptor (beta chain) was sequenced for a study of blood T cell repertoires in COVID-19. CDR1 is SQVTM, CDR2 ANQGSEA, per germline. The CDR3 contains 13 residues. Deletions cut 4 bases from V and 0 bases from J, with 7 bases between. Repertoires were generated with immunoSEQ multiplex PCR, while TCRdb's copy carries only in-frame clones and drops some. The sample shows around 300,000 clones, around nine tenths of them seen only once. The V gene is TRBV29-1, the J gene TRBJ2-1; a possible D gene is TRBD2 (6 bases). This TCR was sampled from a woman aged 25 to 39 with COVID-19, enrolled during active disease. The sample was peripheral blood. CDR3 DNA sequence: TGCAGCGTTGTAGCGGTCTCCTACAATGAGCAGTTCTTC. Amino acids: CSVVAVSYNEQFF.